This passage covers 5 T cell receptor beta chains from one sample sequenced in a study of T cell repertoires in cytomegalovirus infection. The antigens for these receptors are not known. From the reads, TCRdb called clonotypes with MiXCR, one entry per CDR3 protein. The sample consists of some 800,000 distinct CDR3 sequences, 32% of them appearing once. This specimen was cultured CD8+ T cells from PBMCs, taken from culture after CMV antigen stimulation. The receptors here all came from a human donor in good health (CMV status not recorded). Some clones in this sample may be carry-over from other donors' samples.

V usage is TRBV5-1 and J usage is TRBJ1-2, with D unclear. Germline V lookup: CDR1 SGHRS, CDR2 YFSETQ. Trimming pared 7 bases from V and 7 bases from J, leaving 14 bases between. CDR3 length: 12 amino acids. The CDR3 region is CASYSPLLGYTF. CDR3 bases: TGCGCCAGCTACAGCCCTTTGCTTGGCTACACCTTC. Based on the CDR3 plus reference TRBV5-1 and TRBJ1-2, the full variable domain is KAGVTQTPRYLIKTRGQQVTLSCSPISGHRSVSWYQQTPGQGLQFLFEYFSETQRNKGNFPGRFSGRQFSNSRSEMNVSTLELGDSALYLCASYSPLLGYTFGSGTRLTVV.

The genes are TRBV6-5 and TRBJ1-2; 11 nucleotides agree with TRBD1. Unmatched junction bases numbered 6, after V lost 5 bases and J lost 7 bases. The CDR3 runs to 14 residues. The germline gives CDR1 MNHEY, CDR2 SVGAGI. The CDR3 sequence: CASSPGQGGSGYTF. CDR3 sequence (DNA): TGTGCCAGCAGTCCGGGACAGGGGGGTTCTGGCTACACCTTC.

The rearrangement joins TRBV5-1 to TRBJ2-5; weak D call: TRBD1 (6 bases). Germline CDR1 SGHRS, CDR2 YFSETQ. The CDR3 runs 14 residues. Trimming shortened V by 0 bases and J by 5 bases, and 11 bases separated the two germline ends. The CDR3 DNA follows: TGCGCCAGCAGCTTGGACCCAGGGGAGGAGACCCAGTACTTC. This encodes CASSLDPGEETQYF.

The chain uses TRBV28 and TRBJ2-7; 7 nucleotides match TRBD1. V lost 5 bases, J lost 2 bases, and 9 bases stayed unmatched. CDR1 is MDHEN, CDR2 SYDVKM, per germline. The CDR3 runs to 15 residues. CDR3 in amino acids: CASSPRGLNAYEQYV. CDR3 DNA sequence: TGTGCCAGCAGTCCGAGGGGGCTCAATGCCTACGAGCAGTACGTC.

The chain has TRBV13 and TRBJ2-7, with D perhaps matching TRBD1 (7 bases). Germline V lookup: CDR1 PRHDT, CDR2 FYEKMQ (reference sequence). V shed 0 bases and J shed 7 bases, with 16 bases lying between them. The CDR3 spans 15 residues. The CDR3 region is CASSLGLGRGAEQYF. DNA of the CDR3: TGTGCCAGCAGCTTAGGCCTCGGCAGGGGGGCGGAGCAGTACTTC. Variable domain in full (rest from reference TRBV13 and TRBJ2-7): AAGVIQSPRHLIKEKRETATLKCYPIPRHDTVYWYQQGPGQDPQFLISFYEKMQSDKGSIPDRFSAQQFSDYHSELNMSSLELGDSALYFCASSLGLGRGAEQYFGPGTRLTVT.